Shown below are 12 T cell receptor beta chains from a single sample sequenced in a study of blood T cell repertoires in COVID-19. Method: immunoSEQ multiplex PCR; TCRdb's copy keeps in-frame clones and lacks some. The sample has about 250,000 clones; 82% are singletons. The material sequenced was peripheral blood. The receptors here all came from a woman of 80 years or more with active or convalescent COVID-19.

In this sample, this clone turned up a few times. CDR3 sequence (DNA): TGTGCCAGCAGTCCGAGATATCGGACCCGGGGAGGGGAGACCCAGTACTTC. Translation gives CASSPRYRTRGGETQYF. The V gene is TRBV6-2 or TRBV6-3, the J gene TRBJ2-5, with 7 bases fitting TRBD2. V lost 5 bases, J lost 5 bases, and 17 bases stayed unmatched. This CDR3 is 17 amino acids long. Germline V lookup: CDR1 MNHEY, CDR2 SVGEGT.

The chain recombines TRBV10-3 with TRBJ2-1; 7 bases are a match to TRBD2. The J segment lost 3 bases and the V segment lost 2 bases, leaving 10 bases of the junction unmatched. In germline, CDR1 is ENHRY, CDR2 SYGVKD. The CDR3 contains 17 residues. CDR3 amino acids: CAISEHRAGAGYNEQFF. The CDR3 nucleotides are TGTGCCATCAGTGAGCACCGGGCGGGAGCGGGCTACAATGAGCAGTTCTTC.

The V call is TRBV10-1, the J call TRBJ1-1; no clear D gene. The CDR3 totals 13 residues. Germline values: CDR1 WNHNN, CDR2 SYGVQD (reference sequence). Deletions cut 4 bases from V and 4 bases from J, with 10 bases between. The CDR3: CASSAPPGTEAFF. The CDR3, as DNA: TGCGCCAGCAGTGCACCTCCGGGCACTGAAGCTTTCTTT.

The rearrangement links TRBV18 to TRBJ2-7; 8 nucleotides line up with TRBD1. V lost 0 bases to trimming and J lost 6 bases; unmatched junction nucleotides: 10. Germline-derived CDR1 and CDR2 are KGHSH and LQKENI. The CDR3 length is 16 residues. Written as DNA, the CDR3 is TGTGCCAGCTCACCACCTACCGGGACAGGAGCTTTCGAGCAGTACTTC. Amino acids: CASSPPTGTGAFEQYF.

J is TRBJ1-5 and V is TRBV2; TRBD1 might be the D (5 bases). This CDR3 comprises 14 residues. V was clipped by 7 bases and J by 5 bases, with 15 bases between them. The germline CDR1 and CDR2 sequences are SNHLY and FYNNEI. The CDR3 is CASTGRTGDQPQHF. CDR3 nucleotide sequence: TGTGCCAGCACAGGCCGCACAGGAGATCAGCCCCAGCATTTT.

The J gene is TRBJ2-2, the V gene TRBV28; 10 nucleotides agree with TRBD2. This CDR3 contains 16 residues. Germline-derived CDR1 and CDR2 are MDHEN and SYDVKM. Unmatched junction bases numbered 7, after V lost 3 bases and J lost 6 bases. CDR3 sequence (DNA): TGTGCCAGCAGTTTTGAGGGGAGCGGGAGGGCCGGGGAGCTGTTTTTT. Its protein product is CASSFEGSGRAGELFF. The variable domain in full, completed from reference TRBV28 and TRBJ2-2, reads DVKVTQSSRYLVKRTGEKVFLECVQDMDHENMFWYRQDPGLGLRLIYFSYDVKMKEKGDIPEGYSVSREKKERFSLILESASTNQTSMYLCASSFEGSGRAGELFFGEGSRLTVL.

The chain joins TRBV11-3 to TRBJ1-1, with 12 bases lining up with TRBD1. J lost 4 bases, V lost 5 bases, and 11 bases had no gene match. CDR3 length: 17 amino acids. Germline lookup yields CDR1 SGHNT and CDR2 YENEEA. CDR3 in DNA: TGTGCCAGCAGCCCCGGGGACAGGGGGCGTGAGAGCACTGAAGCTTTCTTT. Its protein product is CASSPGDRGRESTEAFF.

Many counts were recorded for this clone. The V and J genes are TRBV28 and TRBJ1-1, with TRBD1 matching 7 bases. The ends lost 6 bases at V and 1 base at J; junction bases unmatched: 8. CDR1 MDHEN and CDR2 SYDVKM come from the germline V gene. This CDR3 has 15 residues. This chain's CDR3 is CASRVGDRTNTEAFF. CDR3 bases: TGTGCCAGCAGGGTAGGGGACAGAACGAACACTGAAGCTTTCTTT.

This clone was seen only once. The chain carries TRBV4-1 and TRBJ2-1; 14 bases agree with TRBD2. The CDR3 sequence is 16 residues long. J was trimmed by 8 bases and V by 1 base; bases with no gene match: 4. CDR1 is MGHRA, CDR2 YSYEKL, per germline. CDR3 protein: CASSQGGTSGSYEQFF. In DNA, the CDR3 is TGCGCCAGCAGCCAAGGAGGGACTAGCGGGAGTTATGAGCAGTTCTTC.

The chain carries TRBV3-1 (or the pseudogene TRBV3-2) and TRBJ2-1; TRBD2 matches at 7 bases. The CDR3 sequence is 18 residues long. Germline V gene lookup returns CDR1 LGHDT and CDR2 YNNKEL (reference sequence). The trim removed 0 bases at V and 4 bases at J, leaving 12 bases unmatched. DNA for the CDR3: TGTGCCAGCAGCCAAGATCGGCCGGGGACTAACCTTTACAATGAGCAGTTCTTC. As protein: CASSQDRPGTNLYNEQFF.

The chain links TRBV3-1 (or the pseudogene TRBV3-2) to TRBJ2-3; TRBD2 matches at 14 bases. The CDR3 spans 20 residues. Germline lookup yields CDR1 LGHDT and CDR2 YNNKEL (reference sequence). The J segment lost 3 bases and the V segment lost 0 bases, leaving 11 bases of the junction unmatched. CDR3 DNA: TGTGCCAGCAGCCAAGATCATTGGGGACTAGCGGGAGTTTCGACAGATACGCAGTATTTT. This codes for CASSQDHWGLAGVSTDTQYF.

V usage is TRBV18 and J usage is TRBJ1-5, with a tentative D call TRBD1 (6 bases). V was clipped by 3 bases and J by 3 bases, with 12 bases between them. Germline CDR1 is KGHSH and CDR2 is LQKENI. This CDR3 region has 15 residues. CDR3 coding DNA: TGTGCCAGCTCACCGGGGGGGCAAGCCAATCAGCCCCAGCATTTT. It codes for CASSPGGQANQPQHF.